These 2 T cell receptor beta chains originate from one sample sequenced in a study of T cells after yellow fever vaccination. Using its own MiXCR run on the 5' RACE reads, TCRdb lists one record per CDR3 protein. The sample consists of around 300,000 distinct CDR3 sequences, around 13% of them appearing once. The sample consisted of CD4+ T cells sorted from PBMCs, taken 45 days after the yellow fever booster vaccination. Receptors were obtained from a man aged 25 to 45 who received the YFV17D yellow fever vaccine.

This rearrangement joins TRBV29-1 to TRBJ2-1, with TRBD2 matching over 7 bases. Per the germline V gene, CDR1 is SQVTM and CDR2 is ANQGSEA. The CDR3 is 15 residues long. Unmatched junction bases numbered 7, after V lost 1 base and J lost 4 bases. As DNA, the CDR3 is TGCAGCGTTGAAGGGGCGCGGGAGATGTACAATGAGCAGTTCTTC. Translating gives CSVEGAREMYNEQFF.

CDR3 amino acids: CASSPPSGEAYEQYF. The CDR3 DNA is TGTGCCAGCTCACCACCATCAGGGGAGGCCTACGAGCAGTACTTC. V gene TRBV18 combines with J gene TRBJ2-7; D assignment may be TRBD1 or TRBD2 (6 bases each). CDR1 is KGHSH, CDR2 LQKENI, per germline. Trimming took off 0 bases at V and 2 bases at J, with 11 bases between the two ends. The CDR3 length is 15 residues.